The 28 T cell receptor beta chains given below trace back to one sample, sequenced in a study of blood T cell repertoires in COVID-19. Sequencing used immunoSEQ multiplex PCR; TCRdb keeps in-frame clones, though not all of them. The data show about 100,000 clones, with more than 75% seen just once and about 13% held by the top ten. Sequencing was done on a sample of peripheral blood. These receptors came from a human donor in a cohort sampled during active COVID-19.

This chain joins TRBV9 and TRBJ2-7, with a possible D match to TRBD2 (6 bases). Trimming removed 7 bases from V and 2 bases from J, with 13 bases in between. Germline values: CDR1 SGDLS, CDR2 YYNGEE. The CDR3 is 13 amino acids. CDR3 amino acids: CASLGDFPYEQYF. The CDR3 DNA follows: TGTGCCAGCCTTGGGGACTTCCCCTACGAGCAGTACTTC.

This clone came up once. The CDR3: CASSPGGLAGAYEQYF. DNA for the CDR3: TGCGCCAGCAGCCCGGGGGGGTTAGCGGGAGCCTACGAGCAGTACTTC. The rearrangement joins TRBV4-3 to TRBJ2-7; 9 bases are a match to TRBD2. Germline loops: CDR1 LGHNA, CDR2 YSLEER. J gave up 2 bases and V 4 bases, and 9 bases lay outside the gene matches. The CDR3 has 16 amino acids.

V gene TRBV3-1 (or the pseudogene TRBV3-2) combines with J gene TRBJ2-3; no definite D call. This CDR3 contains 14 residues. V was pared by 4 bases and J by 5 bases, with 13 bases between. Germline CDR1 LGHDT, CDR2 YNNKEL (reference sequence). CDR3 in DNA: TGTGCCAGCAGCCCGAATTTCAGTTTAGATACGCAGTATTTT. This codes for CASSPNFSLDTQYF.

The chain joins TRBV4-2 to TRBJ2-7, with 11 bases fitting TRBD2. The length of the CDR3 is 15 residues. The germline V gene has CDR1 LGHNA and CDR2 YNFKEQ. Losses at the gene ends were 1 base for V and 6 bases for J; bases not matched to a gene: 5. The CDR3 bases are TGTGCCAGCAGCCAAGGGCTAGCGGGAGGAGGCGAGCAGTACTTC. This encodes CASSQGLAGGGEQYF.

V and J are TRBV7-8 and TRBJ1-1; 8 bases agree with TRBD1. Germline V CDR1 and CDR2: SGHVS, FQNEAQ. This CDR3 spans 14 amino acids. Trimming took 3 bases from V and 1 from J; bases not matched to a gene: 1. This chain's CDR3 is CASSFTGGNTEAFF. The CDR3 bases are TGTGCCAGCAGCTTTACAGGGGGGAACACTGAAGCTTTCTTT.

The chain employs TRBV7-2 and TRBJ1-1, with 8 bases identical to TRBD1. Germline loops: CDR1 SGHTA, CDR2 FQGNSA. Unmatched junction bases numbered 5, after V lost 1 base and J lost 4 bases. This CDR3 comprises 15 residues. As DNA, the CDR3 is TGTGCCAGCAGCTTAGGGGCAGGGGGCGGCACTGAAGCTTTCTTT. This codes for CASSLGAGGGTEAFF. Together with reference TRBV7-2 and TRBJ1-1, the CDR3 gives the full variable domain: GAGVSQSPSNKVTEKGKDVELRCDPISGHTALYWYRQSLGQGLEFLIYFQGNSAPDKSGLPSDRFSAERTGGSVSTLTIQRTQQEDSAVYLCASSLGAGGGTEAFFGQGTRLTVV.

This chain links TRBV6-6 with TRBJ2-7; D perhaps matches TRBD2 (5 bases). Per germline, CDR1 MNHNY and CDR2 SVGAGI (reference sequence). This CDR3 has 13 residues. The V end was cut by 7 bases, the J end by 1 base, with 11 bases between. The CDR3: CASTPPGSYEQYF. For the CDR3, the DNA is TGTGCCAGCACCCCCCCGGGGTCCTACGAGCAGTACTTC.

V and J are TRBV7-9 and TRBJ1-1; D possibly corresponds to TRBD1 (6 bases). Trimming left V 2 bases short and J 5 bases short, with 15 bases between. The CDR3 sequence is 15 residues long. Looked up from germline, CDR1 is SEHNR and CDR2 is FQNEAQ (reference sequence). CDR3 protein: CASSLTGGGGTEAFF. In nucleotides, the CDR3 is TGTGCCAGCAGCTTAACTGGGGGCGGCGGGACTGAAGCTTTCTTT.

The chain has TRBV29-1 and TRBJ1-2; 8 nucleotides match TRBD1. The CDR3 has 14 residues. CDR1 is SQVTM, CDR2 ANQGSEA, per germline. V trimming: 3 bases; J trimming: 9 bases; junction bases outside the gene matches: 12. CDR3 DNA sequence: TGCAGCGTTGACGGAGGTACAGGGGGAATAAGCTACACCTTC. This sequence encodes CSVDGGTGGISYTF.

The chain carries TRBV5-1 and TRBJ2-2; 7 bases line up with TRBD1. The CDR3 is 15 amino acids. V lost 7 bases to trimming and J lost 0 bases; unmatched junction nucleotides: 6. CDR1 and CDR2 from the germline V gene are SGHRS and YFSETQ. DNA of the CDR3: TGCGCCAGCCGTCCAGGGGGTTCGAACACCGGGGAGCTGTTTTTT. The encoded protein is CASRPGGSNTGELFF. Using reference TRBV5-1 and TRBJ2-2 for the parts outside the CDR3, the full variable domain is KAGVTQTPRYLIKTRGQQVTLSCSPISGHRSVSWYQQTPGQGLQFLFEYFSETQRNKGNFPGRFSGRQFSNSRSEMNVSTLELGDSALYLCASRPGGSNTGELFFGEGSRLTVL.

The rearrangement joins TRBV5-6 to TRBJ2-7; 7 bases map to TRBD2. The CDR3 spans 15 residues. CDR1 SGHDT and CDR2 YYEEEE come from the germline V gene. The J segment lost 4 bases and the V segment lost 6 bases, leaving 13 bases of the junction unmatched. CDR3 nucleotides: TGTGCCAGCACCCTTGGACCGGGAGGCCGGTACGAGCAGTACTTC. Its translation: CASTLGPGGRYEQYF.

J is TRBJ2-5 and V is TRBV5-1; TRBD2 might be the D (7 bases). CDR3 length: 15 amino acids. The ends were cut back, 4 bases at V and 5 bases at J, with 18 bases in the middle. The germline gives CDR1 SGHRS, CDR2 YFSETQ. The DNA for the CDR3 is TGCGCCAGCAGCCCCCTTAGGGGGGGCGGGGAGACCCAGTACTTC. Residues: CASSPLRGGGETQYF.

V gene TRBV7-2 combines with J gene TRBJ2-2, with 10 nucleotides matching TRBD2. V gave up 1 base and J gave up 4 bases; unmatched junction bases: 3. Germline V gene lookup returns CDR1 SGHTA and CDR2 FQGNSA. CDR3 length: 16 amino acids. The CDR3 protein is CASSLGLAGGTGELFF. In DNA, the CDR3 is TGTGCCAGCAGCTTAGGATTAGCGGGAGGCACCGGGGAGCTGTTTTTT.

The chain is built from TRBV11-2 and TRBJ2-1; 11 bases align to TRBD2. The ends lost 5 bases at V and 5 bases at J; junction bases unmatched: 8. In germline, CDR1 is SGHAT, CDR2 FQNNGV. The CDR3 has 16 residues. The CDR3 region is CASSPVTSGRNNEQFF. CDR3 coding DNA: TGTGCCAGCAGCCCCGTTACTAGCGGGAGAAACAATGAGCAGTTCTTC.

This sequence joins TRBV19 and TRBJ2-4; 9 bases map to TRBD1. Germline V gives CDR1 LNHDA, CDR2 SQIVND (reference sequence). The junction had 3 bases not matched to a gene; V was cut back by 5 bases and J by 4 bases. CDR3 size: 14 residues. The CDR3 DNA is TGTGCCAGTAGTTCCGGGACAGGGAAAAACATTCAGTACTTC. Its translation: CASSSGTGKNIQYF.

The V call is TRBV7-2, the J call TRBJ2-7, with 10 bases lining up with TRBD2. This CDR3 contains 14 residues. Trimming at V came to 1 base and at J to 7 bases, leaving 4 bases not matched to a gene. The germline V gene has CDR1 SGHTA and CDR2 FQGNSA. In nucleotides, the CDR3 is TGTGCCAGCAGCTTAGGTAGCGGGAGGCGTGAGCAGTACTTC. Translating gives CASSLGSGRREQYF.

The gene calls are TRBV7-9 and TRBJ2-1; a possible D gene is TRBD1 (6 bases). The CDR3 covers 18 residues. Trimming pared 2 bases from V and 5 bases from J, leaving 22 bases between. Germline V gene data show CDR1 as SEHNR and CDR2 as FQNEAQ (reference sequence). CDR3 protein: CASSLSQTIQGSDNEQFF. CDR3 coding DNA: TGTGCCAGCAGCTTATCTCAGACCATACAGGGTTCCGACAATGAGCAGTTCTTC.

About this clone itself: Its ends do not fully match the called genes, so a read error is possible. The same CDR3 arises from other DNA sequences in this sample as well. The rearrangement uses TRBV6-2 or TRBV6-3 and TRBJ2-7; 7 bases fit TRBD1. CDR3 length equals 16 residues. Per the germline V gene, CDR1 is MNHEY and CDR2 is SVGEGT. In DNA, the CDR3 is TGTGCCAGCAGTAGAAGACAGGGAACCCAAATCTACGAGCAATACTTC. Encoded protein: CASSRRQGTQIYEQYF.

This clone has a single count. The chain joins TRBV9 to TRBJ1-3; D gene unclear. The ends were cut back, 0 bases at V and 8 bases at J, with 15 bases in the middle. Germline values: CDR1 SGDLS, CDR2 YYNGEE. There are 15 residues in the CDR3. In nucleotides, the CDR3 is TGTGCCAGCAGCGTAGACCCCTCAAGGAGCGACACCATATATTTT. Amino acid sequence: CASSVDPSRSDTIYF.

This clone was seen a single time. The gene calls are TRBV7-2 and TRBJ1-2, with D tentatively TRBD1 (6 bases). The CDR3 is 13 residues long. Germline CDR1 and CDR2: SGHTA and FQGNSA. The V gene lost 8 bases and the J gene lost 0 bases, with 10 bases spanning the gap. The CDR3: CASGQTTNYGYTF. CDR3 in DNA: TGTGCCAGCGGACAGACCACTAACTATGGCTACACCTTC. Full variable domain (remainder filled in from reference TRBV7-2 and TRBJ1-2): GAGVSQSPSNKVTEKGKDVELRCDPISGHTALYWYRQSLGQGLEFLIYFQGNSAPDKSGLPSDRFSAERTGGSVSTLTIQRTQQEDSAVYLCASGQTTNYGYTFGSGTRLTVV.

The chain combines TRBV5-4 with TRBJ1-1, with D perhaps matching TRBD1 (6 bases). Between the trimmed V and J ends, which lost 3 bases and 7 bases, there was a span of 7 bases. Germline V CDR1 and CDR2: SGHNT, YYREEE (reference sequence). This CDR3 is built from 11 residues. The CDR3 nucleotides read TGTGCCAGCAGCTCGGACAGTGAAGCTTTCTTT. Protein product: CASSSDSEAFF.

This clone is medium-sized by share. The rearrangement uses TRBV18 and TRBJ2-1, with 7 bases matching TRBD2. From germline, CDR1 is KGHSH and CDR2 LQKENI. J gave up 6 bases and V 1 base, and 6 bases lay outside the gene matches. The CDR3 contains 15 residues. The CDR3 bases are TGTGCCAGCTCACCACAGACTAGCACCCTCAATGAGCAGTTCTTC. It specifies CASSPQTSTLNEQFF.

The V gene is TRBV6-2 or TRBV6-3, the J gene TRBJ2-4; D gene uncertain. Per the germline V gene, CDR1 is MNHEY and CDR2 is SVGEGT. This CDR3 has 15 amino acids. Trimming pared 2 bases from V and 0 bases from J, leaving 8 bases between. CDR3 nucleotide sequence: TGTGCCAGCAGTTACGGTTCGGTAGCCAAAAACATTCAGTACTTC. Encoded protein: CASSYGSVAKNIQYF.

The chain joins TRBV6-6 to TRBJ1-2, with TRBD1 matching over 11 bases. CDR1 and CDR2 (germline): MNHNY, SVGAGI (reference sequence). The CDR3 sequence is 14 residues long. The J segment lost 4 bases and the V segment lost 7 bases, leaving 5 bases of the junction unmatched. The CDR3 protein is CASTPGQGGYGYTF. DNA for the CDR3: TGTGCCAGCACCCCGGGACAGGGGGGCTATGGCTACACCTTC.

The gene calls are TRBV19 and TRBJ2-1; 7 nucleotides agree with TRBD1. The CDR3 loop spans 13 amino acids. CDR1 LNHDA and CDR2 SQIVND come from the germline V gene (reference sequence). V lost 5 bases, J lost 7 bases, and 5 bases stayed unmatched. The CDR3 spells CASSRTGTNEQFF. CDR3 bases: TGTGCCAGTAGTCGGACAGGAACGAATGAGCAGTTCTTC.

The CDR3 nucleotides are TGTGCCAGCACGGGACAGGTTAACTATGGCTACACCTTC. Translating it yields CASTGQVNYGYTF. The rearrangement joins TRBV25-1 to TRBJ1-2; 8 bases align to TRBD1. This CDR3 comprises 13 residues. CDR1 is MGHDK and CDR2 is SYGVNS in the germline V gene. The V gene end was trimmed by 7 bases and the J gene end by 1 base; junction bases not matched to a gene: 2.

The chain employs TRBV2 and TRBJ1-5; D ambiguous. Trimming took 3 bases from V and 4 from J, leaving 10 bases between them. The CDR3 covers 14 residues. Germline V gene sequence: CDR1 SNHLY, CDR2 FYNNEI. The CDR3 loop is CASSESQANQPQHF. CDR3 nucleotides: TGTGCCAGCAGTGAGTCGCAGGCTAATCAGCCCCAGCATTTT.

The genes are TRBV30 and TRBJ1-1; 7 bases are a match to TRBD1. The CDR3 has 13 amino acids. Germline CDR1 GTSNPN, CDR2 SVGIG (reference sequence). The CDR3 here is CAVLRQGRTEAFF. The CDR3 bases are TGTGCTGTATTACGACAGGGAAGGACTGAAGCTTTCTTT.